A selection of T cell receptor beta chains follows, all from one sample in a study of blood T cell repertoires in COVID-19. The protocol was immunoSEQ multiplex PCR, while the TCRdb copy is restricted to in-frame clones and leaves out a portion. The profile shows over 55,000 clones, 80% to 85% of them singletons. Sequences were obtained from peripheral blood. All receptors come from a human donor in a cohort sampled during active COVID-19. Both conserved end residues are part of each CDR3. D genes are given only for firm matches. Clone size is not always given. Where it is, it says once, few, many or a class for expanded clones.

D,J,length,V,size,CDR3,DNA
.,TRBJ1-2,14,TRBV11-3,once,CASSPGGGANGYTF,TGTGCCAGCAGCCCGGGGGGGGGCGCGAATGGCTACACCTTC
.,TRBJ2-5,12,TRBV7-8,.,CASSLSSETQYF,TGTGCCAGCAGCTTAAGTAGCGAGACCCAGTACTTC
.,TRBJ1-1,16,TRBV5-1,few,CASSADPGTPNTEAFF,TGCGCCAGCAGCGCGGATCCCGGGACACCGAACACTGAAGCTTTCTTT
.,TRBJ1-3,13,TRBV10-2,.,CASVEGSGNTIYF,TGCGCCAGCGTTGAGGGCTCTGGAAACACCATATATTTT
.,TRBJ1-2,13,TRBV14,.,CASSRDSNYGYTF,TGTGCCAGCAGCCGAGACAGTAACTATGGCTACACCTTC
.,TRBJ2-5,11,TRBV2,.,CASSVSETQYF,TGTGCCAGCAGCGTTTCTGAGACCCAGTACTTC
TRBD1,TRBJ2-1,17,TRBV14,.,CASSPRQGLSSYNEQFF,TGTGCCAGCAGCCCACGACAGGGTTTAAGCTCCTACAATGAGCAGTTCTTC
TRBD2,TRBJ2-3,16,TRBV5-4,.,CASSFGLRLAGTTQYF,TGTGCCAGCAGCTTCGGTCTTCGACTAGCGGGTACGACGCAGTATTTT
TRBD1,TRBJ1-2,15,TRBV4-1,.,CASSLSGTGTYGYTF,TGCGCCAGCAGCCTATCCGGGACAGGGACCTATGGCTACACCTTC
.,TRBJ2-3,16,TRBV9,.,CASSVEWGGGTDTQYF,TGTGCCAGCAGCGTAGAGTGGGGGGGCGGCACAGATACGCAGTATTTT
.,TRBJ2-2,16,TRBV2,.,CASSSTGTLNTGELFF,TGTGCCAGCAGCAGTACCGGGACACTTAACACCGGGGAGCTGTTTTTT
.,TRBJ2-2,15,TRBV19,.,CASAVIPANTGELFF,TGTGCCAGTGCGGTAATCCCAGCGAACACCGGGGAGCTGTTTTTT
TRBD2,TRBJ2-1,14,TRBV20-1,few,CSASSGRGGNEQFF,TGCAGTGCAAGTAGTGGGCGGGGGGGGAATGAGCAGTTCTTC
TRBD1,TRBJ2-1,15,TRBV11-2,few,CASQGQVGSYNEQFF,TGTGCCAGCCAAGGACAGGTAGGCTCCTACAATGAGCAGTTCTTC
.,TRBJ2-5,16,TRBV5-6,.,CASSLATGLRQETQYF,TGTGCCAGCAGCTTGGCCACCGGTTTGCGACAAGAGACCCAGTACTTC
.,TRBJ1-4,15,TRBV2,.,CASRDGLTTNEKLFF,TGTGCCAGCAGAGACGGACTAACAACTAATGAAAAACTGTTTTTT
.,TRBJ1-6,16,TRBV19,.,CAKLRGRGTYNSPLHF,TGTGCCAAACTCAGGGGTAGAGGGACCTATAATTCACCCCTCCACTTT
.,TRBJ1-5,13,TRBV30,.,CAWSIGVRQPQHF,TGTGCCTGGAGTATAGGAGTACGTCAGCCCCAGCATTTT